This T cell receptor (beta chain) was sequenced in a study of T cells after yellow fever vaccination (dated by TCRdb to about 2019). The study in broad terms: The SMART-Seq v4 Ultra Low Input RNA kit was used to prepare libraries from fractions with low cell numbers. To follow T-cell clones before and after both primary and booster YFV17D yellow fever vaccination, bulk TCR alpha and beta repertoires underwent longitudinal sequencing. Two healthy male donors made up the cohort, one aged 18 to 29 years and the other aged 30 to 40 years. Blood was collected at multiple timepoints before and after primary and secondary immunization, and bulk PBMC replicates and cell subsets were isolated. What the authors observed across the whole study: After the booster, most clones that had expanded after primary vaccination were detected again (approximately 95% of CD4 and roughly nine tenths of CD8), suggesting broad maintenance of memory. Computational filtering was required because FACS-sorted repertoires could contain abundant contaminating clonotypes from the bulk population. A small share of clonotypes occurred in both CD4 and CD8 compartments, likely arising from convergent recombination. The secondary T-cell response was found to be weaker but faster than the primary response, with a peak reached on day 5 rather than on day 15. Because the study included only a couple of donors, the extent to which the findings can be generalized is limited.

In light of the paper, this sample's treatment or condition label describes: live attenuated yellow fever vaccine strain. PBMCs were isolated from peripheral blood using a standard Ficoll-Paque protocol. Dynabeads CD4 and CD8 positive selection kits were used to isolate the CD4 and CD8 T-cell fractions. TriZol was used to extract RNA from bulk PBMCs, from CD4 and CD8 fractions, and from dextramer-positive and dextramer-negative fractions. Concerning this clonotype itself: Its antigen is unknown. No base quality information exists; no much larger clone differs at one position.

From its cysteine to its phenylalanine, the CDR3 spans 13 amino acids. Left in the record is the CDR3 DNA by itself, 39 bases read in frame from the first base. CDR1 and CDR2 are read off the germline V gene (reference sequence) as MNHEY and SMNVEV. V is pruned by 6 bases and J by 7 bases, leaving 6 bases of the junction without a gene match. TCR cDNA was synthesized by 5'RACE template switching, through which a universal primer site and unique molecular identifiers were introduced. Priming of cDNA synthesis was performed from both the TCR alpha and TCR beta constant segments. Library amplification involved two PCR steps, and the second step added sample barcodes and sequencing adapters. Sequencing of the libraries was done on either Illumina HiSeq 2500 (2x100 bp) or NovaSeq (2x150 bp). The study's own analysis went as follows. MIGEC was used to demultiplex reads and collapse the reads into UMI consensus sequences, and MiXCR was used for V(D)J alignment. Vaccine-responding clonotypes were identified with edgeR using replicate PBMC samples, with FDR below 0.01 and a log2 fold change above 5 up to day 15 being required. Each bulk clonotype received a CD4 or CD8 identity based on whether the sequenced CD4 or CD8 repertoire contained that clonotype at higher abundance. TCRdb reprocessed the public reads (quality trimming at Q25 with fastp, clone calling with MiXCR) and kept in-frame beta chains. Identical CDR3 protein sequences are pooled into one entry, listed with their most common genes and DNA. These V and J calls are TCRdb output, not the study's own analysis. Counted in this sample were about 58,000 distinct CDR3 sequences; about 6.6% of them appeared once. The ten largest clones capture approximately 37% of the sample.

The clonotype was recovered from a man between 18 and 35 years old who received the YFV17D yellow fever vaccine. The chain is made from TRBV27 and TRBJ1-5; the central 7 bases match TRBD1. Source: CD8+ T cells sorted from PBMCs, taken on the day of the first yellow fever vaccination. The nucleotide sequence is TGTGCCAGCAGACCCGAGGGGGCGCAGCCCCAGCATTTT. Its translation reads: CASRPEGAQPQHF.